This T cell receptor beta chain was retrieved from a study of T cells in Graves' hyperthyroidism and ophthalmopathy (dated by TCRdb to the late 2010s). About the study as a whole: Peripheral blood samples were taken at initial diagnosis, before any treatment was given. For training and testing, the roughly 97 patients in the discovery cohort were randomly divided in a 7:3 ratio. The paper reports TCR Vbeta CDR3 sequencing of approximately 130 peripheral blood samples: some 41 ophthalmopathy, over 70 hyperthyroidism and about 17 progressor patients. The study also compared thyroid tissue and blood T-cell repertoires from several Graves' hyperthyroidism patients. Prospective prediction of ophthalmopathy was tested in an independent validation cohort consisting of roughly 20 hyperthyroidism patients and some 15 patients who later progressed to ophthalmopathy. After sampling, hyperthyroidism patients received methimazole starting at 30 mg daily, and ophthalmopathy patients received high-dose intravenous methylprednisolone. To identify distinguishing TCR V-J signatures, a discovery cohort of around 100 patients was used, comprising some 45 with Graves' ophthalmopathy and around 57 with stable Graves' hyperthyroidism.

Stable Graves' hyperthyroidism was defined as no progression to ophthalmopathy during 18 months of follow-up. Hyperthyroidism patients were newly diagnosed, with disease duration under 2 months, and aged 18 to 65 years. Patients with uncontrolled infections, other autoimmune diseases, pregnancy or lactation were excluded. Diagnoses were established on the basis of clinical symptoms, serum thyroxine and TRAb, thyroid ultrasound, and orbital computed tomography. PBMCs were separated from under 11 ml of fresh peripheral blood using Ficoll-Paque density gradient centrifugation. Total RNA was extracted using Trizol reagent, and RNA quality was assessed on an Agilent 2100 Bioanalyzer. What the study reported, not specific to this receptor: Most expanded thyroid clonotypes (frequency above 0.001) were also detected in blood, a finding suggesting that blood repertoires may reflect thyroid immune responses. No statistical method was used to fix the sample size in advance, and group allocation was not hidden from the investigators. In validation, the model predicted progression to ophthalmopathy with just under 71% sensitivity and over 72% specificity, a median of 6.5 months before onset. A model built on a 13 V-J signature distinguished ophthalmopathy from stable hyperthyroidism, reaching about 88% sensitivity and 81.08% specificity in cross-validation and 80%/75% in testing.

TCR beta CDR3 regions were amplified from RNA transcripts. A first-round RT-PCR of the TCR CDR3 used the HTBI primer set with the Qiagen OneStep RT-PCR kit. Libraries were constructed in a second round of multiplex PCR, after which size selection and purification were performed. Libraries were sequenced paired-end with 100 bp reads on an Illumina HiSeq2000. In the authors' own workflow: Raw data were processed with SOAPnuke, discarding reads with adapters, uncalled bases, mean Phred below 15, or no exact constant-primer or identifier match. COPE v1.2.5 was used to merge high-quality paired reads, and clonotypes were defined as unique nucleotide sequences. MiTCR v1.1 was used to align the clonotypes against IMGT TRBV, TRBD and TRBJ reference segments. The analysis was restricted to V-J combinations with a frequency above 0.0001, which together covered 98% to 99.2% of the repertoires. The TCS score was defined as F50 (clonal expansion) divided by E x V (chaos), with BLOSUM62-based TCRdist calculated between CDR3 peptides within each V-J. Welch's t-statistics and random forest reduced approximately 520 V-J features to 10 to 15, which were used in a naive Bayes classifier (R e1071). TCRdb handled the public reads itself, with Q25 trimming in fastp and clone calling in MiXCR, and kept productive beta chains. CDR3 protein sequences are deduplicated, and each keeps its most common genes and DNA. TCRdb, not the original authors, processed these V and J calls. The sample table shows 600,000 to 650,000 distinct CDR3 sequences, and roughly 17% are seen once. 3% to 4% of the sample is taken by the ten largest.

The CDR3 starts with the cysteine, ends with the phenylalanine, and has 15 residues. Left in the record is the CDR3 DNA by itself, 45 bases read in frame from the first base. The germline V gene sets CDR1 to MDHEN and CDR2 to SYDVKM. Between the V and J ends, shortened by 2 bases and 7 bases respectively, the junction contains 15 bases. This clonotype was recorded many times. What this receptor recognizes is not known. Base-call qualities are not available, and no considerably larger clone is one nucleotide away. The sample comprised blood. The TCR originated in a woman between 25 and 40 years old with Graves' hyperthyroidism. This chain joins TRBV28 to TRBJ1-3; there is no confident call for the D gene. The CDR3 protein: CASSLPQPGMNTIYF. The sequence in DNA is TGTGCCAGCAGTTTACCCCAACCGGGTATGAACACCATATATTTT.